Shown below are 10 T cell receptor beta chains from a single sample sequenced in a study of shared clonotypes between healthy human individuals. Sequencing was performed with immunoSEQ multiplex PCR; in TCRdb, only in-frame clones are kept and a portion is missing. The sample shows about 120,000 clones, about 71% of them seen only once. The sequencing input was memory CD8+ T cells sorted from blood. As to subset: CD45RO+ cells pooled with CCR7-negative TemRA cells. The receptor source for this set is a woman aged 30 to 39 in good health.

The V gene is TRBV5-4, the J gene TRBJ2-2; the D gene could be TRBD1 or TRBD2 (5 bases each). V was pared by 4 bases and J by 2 bases, with 12 bases between. This CDR3 has 15 amino acids. CDR1 and CDR2 (germline): SGHNT, YYREEE (reference sequence). The CDR3 sequence is CASSLLGPNTGELFF. In nucleotides, the CDR3 is TGTGCCAGCAGCCTGCTGGGACCAAACACCGGGGAGCTGTTTTTT. The whole variable domain, filled in from reference TRBV5-4 and TRBJ2-2, reads ETGVTQSPTHLIKTRGQQVTLRCSSQSGHNTVSWYQQALGQGPQFIFQYYREEENGRGNFPPRFSGLQFPNYSSELNVNALELDDSALYLCASSLLGPNTGELFFGEGSRLTVL.

V usage is TRBV5-5 and J usage is TRBJ2-7; TRBD2 aligns across 9 bases. J was trimmed by 1 base and V by 4 bases; bases with no gene match: 9. CDR1 and CDR2 (germline): SGHKS, YYEKEE (reference sequence). This CDR3 comprises 16 residues. The CDR3 DNA sequence: TGTGCCAGCAGCATGGTAGCGGGAGTGGGTTCCTACGAGCAGTACTTC. Translated, it gives CASSMVAGVGSYEQYF.

The chain joins TRBV27 to TRBJ1-1, with D tentatively TRBD1 (5 bases). V shed 2 bases and J shed 0 bases, with 7 bases lying between them. The CDR3 is 14 residues long. The V gene's germline CDR1 is MNHEY and CDR2 SMNVEV (reference sequence). This CDR3 reads CASSLRGVNTEAFF. The CDR3, as DNA: TGTGCCAGCAGTTTAAGGGGCGTGAACACTGAAGCTTTCTTT.

This clone was seen a single time. A much larger clone differs by one base, so this may be a read error. J is TRBJ2-2 and V is TRBV27; 8 bases align to TRBD1. Germline assignment: CDR1 MNHEY and CDR2 SMNVEV (reference sequence). The J segment lost 3 bases and the V segment lost 6 bases, leaving 0 bases of the junction unmatched. CDR3 length: 13 residues. The CDR3: CASRTGDTGELFF. Here the CDR3 DNA reads TGTGCCAGCAGGACAGGGGACACCGGGGAGCTGTTTTTT.

V and J are TRBV6-5 and TRBJ1-1, with a tentative D call TRBD1 (5 bases). Trimming shortened V by 6 bases and J by 5 bases, and 13 bases separated the two germline ends. Germline lookup yields CDR1 MNHEY and CDR2 SVGAGI. The CDR3 has 13 residues. CDR3 bases: TGTGCCAGCAGAACCCCCGGGGGGACTGAAGCTTTCTTT. It specifies CASRTPGGTEAFF.

This chain connects TRBV5-6 to TRBJ2-7, with 11 positions matching TRBD2. Germline values: CDR1 SGHDT, CDR2 YYEEEE. V was clipped by 2 bases and J by 0 bases; unmatched bases: 7. The CDR3 is 17 amino acids. CDR3 sequence reads: CASSFFGLAGLSYEQYF. The DNA of the CDR3 is TGTGCCAGCAGCTTTTTCGGACTAGCGGGCCTCTCCTACGAGCAGTACTTC.

Regarding this clone: With only one base between it and a far larger clone, this is likely a read error. At the DNA level, this CDR3 is encoded by other sequences in the same sample as well. The V call is TRBV25-1, the J call TRBJ1-2; tentative D call: TRBD1 (6 bases). CDR3 length: 14 residues. Germline V lookup: CDR1 MGHDK, CDR2 SYGVNS. Trimming removed 5 bases from V and 5 bases from J, with 15 bases in between. CDR3 DNA: TGTGCCAGCAGTCCTCCGGGGGGCGCATATGGCTACACCTTC. Translating gives CASSPPGGAYGYTF.

This clone was detected many times. This chain joins TRBV27 and TRBJ2-5, with D possibly being TRBD1 or TRBD2 (6 bases each). CDR3 length: 14 residues. Germline loops: CDR1 MNHEY, CDR2 SMNVEV (reference sequence). Deletions cut 2 bases from V and 5 bases from J, with 12 bases between. The chain's CDR3 is CASSLTTRGETQYF. The CDR3 nucleotides read TGTGCCAGCAGTTTAACGACTAGGGGGGAGACCCAGTACTTC.

Concerning this clone: This may arise from a read error, as a much more abundant clone is one base away. J is TRBJ2-7 and V is TRBV29-1; maybe TRBD1 (6 bases). The V end lost 5 bases, the J end lost 6 bases, and 26 bases lay between the germline ends. There are 16 residues in the CDR3. CDR1 is SQVTM, CDR2 ANQGSEA, per germline. For the CDR3, the DNA is TGCAGCGTTACTACCCCGGAGGAGTGGGGGCAACGCGAGCAGTACTTC. This encodes CSVTTPEEWGQREQYF.

The V and J genes are TRBV15 and TRBJ2-7; possibly TRBD2 for D (5 bases). The length of the CDR3 is 13 residues. With 5 bases removed from V and 4 bases from J, the gap between germline ends came to 12 bases. Per the germline V gene, CDR1 is LNHNV and CDR2 is YYDKDF (reference sequence). CDR3 protein: CATSQSGAYEQYF. In nucleotides, the CDR3 is TGTGCCACCAGCCAAAGCGGAGCGTACGAGCAGTACTTC.